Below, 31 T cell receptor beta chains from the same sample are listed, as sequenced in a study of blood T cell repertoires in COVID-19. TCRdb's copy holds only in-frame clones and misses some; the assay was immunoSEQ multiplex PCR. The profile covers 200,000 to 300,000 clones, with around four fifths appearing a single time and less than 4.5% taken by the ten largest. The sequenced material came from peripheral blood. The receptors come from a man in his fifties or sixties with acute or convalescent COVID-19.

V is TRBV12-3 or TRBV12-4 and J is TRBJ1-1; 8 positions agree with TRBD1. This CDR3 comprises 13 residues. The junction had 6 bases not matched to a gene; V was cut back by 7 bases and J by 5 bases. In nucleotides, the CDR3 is TGTGCCAGCACTAGACAGGGGCTAACTGAAGCTTTCTTT. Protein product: CASTRQGLTEAFF.

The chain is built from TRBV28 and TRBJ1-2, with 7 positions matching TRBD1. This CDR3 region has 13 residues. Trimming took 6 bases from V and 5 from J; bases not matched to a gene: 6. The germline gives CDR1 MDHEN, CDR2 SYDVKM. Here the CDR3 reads CASRLGGLYGYTF. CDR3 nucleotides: TGTGCCAGCAGATTAGGGGGCCTATATGGCTACACCTTC.

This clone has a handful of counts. The CDR3 DNA sequence: TGCACCAGCAGCCAAGTGACTAGCGGGACCTACGAGCAGTACTTC. This codes for CTSSQVTSGTYEQYF. The chain has TRBV1 and TRBJ2-7; TRBD2, as called in the table, went unchecked against the DNA. TRBV1 is a pseudogene locus. This CDR3 has 15 amino acids.

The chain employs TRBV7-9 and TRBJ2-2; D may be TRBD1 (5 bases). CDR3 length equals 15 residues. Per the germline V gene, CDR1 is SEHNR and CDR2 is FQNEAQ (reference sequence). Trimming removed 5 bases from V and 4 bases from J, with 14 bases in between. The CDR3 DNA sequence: TGTGCCAGCAGCGTTCAGGGAATAAGCACCGGGGAGCTGTTTTTT. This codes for CASSVQGISTGELFF.

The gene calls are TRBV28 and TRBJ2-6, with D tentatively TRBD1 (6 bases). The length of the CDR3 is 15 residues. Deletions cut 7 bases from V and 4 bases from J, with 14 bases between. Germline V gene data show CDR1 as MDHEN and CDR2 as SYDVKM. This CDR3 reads CASTEQGSGANVLTF. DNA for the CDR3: TGTGCCAGCACCGAGCAGGGGTCCGGGGCCAACGTCCTGACTTTC.

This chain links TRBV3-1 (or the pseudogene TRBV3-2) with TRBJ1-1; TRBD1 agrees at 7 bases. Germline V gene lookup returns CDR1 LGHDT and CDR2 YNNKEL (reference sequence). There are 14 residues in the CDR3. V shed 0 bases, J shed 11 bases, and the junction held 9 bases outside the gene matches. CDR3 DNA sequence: TGTGCCAGCAGCCAAGATGGAACAGGGGAGGACGCTTTCTTT. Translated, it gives CASSQDGTGEDAFF.

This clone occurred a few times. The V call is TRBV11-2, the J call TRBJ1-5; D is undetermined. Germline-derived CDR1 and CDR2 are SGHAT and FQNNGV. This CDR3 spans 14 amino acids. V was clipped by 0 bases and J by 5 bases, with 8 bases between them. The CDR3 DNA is TGTGCCAGCAGCTTAGATGACGACTATCAGCCCCAGCATTTT. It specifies CASSLDDDYQPQHF.

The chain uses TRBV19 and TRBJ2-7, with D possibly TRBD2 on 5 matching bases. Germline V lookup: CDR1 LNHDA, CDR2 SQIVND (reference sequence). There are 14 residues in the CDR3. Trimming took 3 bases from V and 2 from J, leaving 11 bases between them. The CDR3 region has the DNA TGTGCCAGTAGTATCTTCGACGGGACCTACGAGCAGTACTTC. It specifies CASSIFDGTYEQYF.

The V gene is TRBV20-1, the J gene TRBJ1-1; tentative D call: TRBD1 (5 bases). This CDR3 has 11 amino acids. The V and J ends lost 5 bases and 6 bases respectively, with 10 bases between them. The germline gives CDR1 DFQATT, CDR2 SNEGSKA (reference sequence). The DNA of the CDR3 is TGCAGTGCTGGAGGACACCCTGAAGCTTTCTTT. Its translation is CSAGGHPEAFF.

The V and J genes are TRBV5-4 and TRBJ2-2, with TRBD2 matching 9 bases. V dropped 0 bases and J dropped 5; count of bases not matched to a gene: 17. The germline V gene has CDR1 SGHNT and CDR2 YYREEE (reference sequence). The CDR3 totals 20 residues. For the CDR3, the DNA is TGTGCCAGCAGCTTGGCCTATCGACTCGCGGGGGGGATGAGGACCGGGGAGCTGTTTTTT. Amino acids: CASSLAYRLAGGMRTGELFF.

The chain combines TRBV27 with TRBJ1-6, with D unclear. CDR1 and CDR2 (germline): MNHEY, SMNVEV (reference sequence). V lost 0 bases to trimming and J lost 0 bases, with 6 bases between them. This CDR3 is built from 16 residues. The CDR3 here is CASSLSGSSYNSPLHF. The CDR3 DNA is TGTGCCAGCAGTTTATCGGGCAGCTCCTATAATTCACCCCTCCACTTT.

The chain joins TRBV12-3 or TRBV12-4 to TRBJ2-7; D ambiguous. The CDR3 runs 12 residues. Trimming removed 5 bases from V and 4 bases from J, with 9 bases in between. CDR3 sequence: CASSPLLYEQYF. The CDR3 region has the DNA TGTGCCAGCAGTCCCTTATTGTACGAGCAGTACTTC.

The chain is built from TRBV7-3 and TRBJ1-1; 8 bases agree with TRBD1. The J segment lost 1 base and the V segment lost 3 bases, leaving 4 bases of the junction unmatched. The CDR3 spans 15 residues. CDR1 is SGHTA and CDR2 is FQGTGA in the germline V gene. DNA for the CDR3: TGTGCCAGCAGCTTGGGGACAGGAAGGAACACTGAAGCTTTCTTT. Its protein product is CASSLGTGRNTEAFF.

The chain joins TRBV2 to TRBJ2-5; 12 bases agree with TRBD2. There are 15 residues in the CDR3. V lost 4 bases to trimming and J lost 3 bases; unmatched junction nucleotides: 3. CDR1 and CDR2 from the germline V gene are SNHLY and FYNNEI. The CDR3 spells CASSGRLAGEETQYF. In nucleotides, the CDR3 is TGTGCCAGCAGTGGGCGACTAGCGGGAGAAGAGACCCAGTACTTC. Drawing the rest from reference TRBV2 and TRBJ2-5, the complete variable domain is EPEVTQTPSHQVTQMGQEVILRCVPISNHLYFYWYRQILGQKVEFLVSFYNNEISEKSEIFDDQFSVERPDGSNFTLKIRSTKLEDSAMYFCASSGRLAGEETQYFGPGTRLLVL.

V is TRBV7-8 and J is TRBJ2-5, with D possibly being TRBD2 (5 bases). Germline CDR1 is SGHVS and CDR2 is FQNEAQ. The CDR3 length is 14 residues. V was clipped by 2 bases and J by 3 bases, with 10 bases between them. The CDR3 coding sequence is TGTGCCAGCAGCTTAAGCGGTAGTAAAGAGACCCAGTACTTC. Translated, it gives CASSLSGSKETQYF.

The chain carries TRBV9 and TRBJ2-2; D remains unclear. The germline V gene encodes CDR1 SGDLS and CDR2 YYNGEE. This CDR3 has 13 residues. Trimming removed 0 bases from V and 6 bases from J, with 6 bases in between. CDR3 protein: CASSVVSAGELFF. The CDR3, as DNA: TGTGCCAGCAGCGTAGTGTCCGCCGGGGAGCTGTTTTTT. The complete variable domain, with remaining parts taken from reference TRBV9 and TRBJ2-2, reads DSGVTQTPKHLITATGQRVTLRCSPRSGDLSVYWYQQSLDQGLQFLIQYYNGEERAKGNILERFSAQQFPDLHSELNLSSLELGDSALYFCASSVVSAGELFFGEGSRLTVL.

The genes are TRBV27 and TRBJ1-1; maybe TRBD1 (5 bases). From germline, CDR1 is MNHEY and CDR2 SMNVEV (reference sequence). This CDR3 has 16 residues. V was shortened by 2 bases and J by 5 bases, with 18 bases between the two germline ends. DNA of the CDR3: TGTGCCAGCAGTTTAGCGCGCGGGACTGTGAGGACTGAAGCTTTCTTT. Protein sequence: CASSLARGTVRTEAFF.

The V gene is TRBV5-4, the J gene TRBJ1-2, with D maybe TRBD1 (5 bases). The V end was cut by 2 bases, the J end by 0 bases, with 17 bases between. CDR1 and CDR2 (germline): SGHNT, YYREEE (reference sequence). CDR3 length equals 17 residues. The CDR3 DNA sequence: TGTGCCAGCAGCTTACAAGGGGCCAGCGATACTAACTATGGCTACACCTTC. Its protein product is CASSLQGASDTNYGYTF. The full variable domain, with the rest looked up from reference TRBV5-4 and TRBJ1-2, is ETGVTQSPTHLIKTRGQQVTLRCSSQSGHNTVSWYQQALGQGPQFIFQYYREEENGRGNFPPRFSGLQFPNYSSELNVNALELDDSALYLCASSLQGASDTNYGYTFGSGTRLTVV.

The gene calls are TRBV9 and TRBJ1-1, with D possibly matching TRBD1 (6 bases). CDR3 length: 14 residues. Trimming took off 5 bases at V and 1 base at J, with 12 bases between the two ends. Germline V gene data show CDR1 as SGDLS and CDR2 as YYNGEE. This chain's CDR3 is CASSAGVSNTEAFF. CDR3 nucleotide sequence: TGTGCCAGCAGTGCAGGGGTTTCGAACACTGAAGCTTTCTTT.

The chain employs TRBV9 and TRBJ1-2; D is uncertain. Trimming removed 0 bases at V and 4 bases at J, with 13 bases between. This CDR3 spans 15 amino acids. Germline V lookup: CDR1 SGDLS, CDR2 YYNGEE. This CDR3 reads CASSVAAEATYGYTF. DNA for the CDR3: TGTGCCAGCAGCGTAGCCGCAGAGGCGACCTATGGCTACACCTTC.

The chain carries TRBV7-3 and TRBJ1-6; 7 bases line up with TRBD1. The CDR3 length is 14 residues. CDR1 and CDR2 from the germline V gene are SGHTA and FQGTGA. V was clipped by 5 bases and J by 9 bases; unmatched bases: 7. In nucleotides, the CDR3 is TGTGCCAGCAGCCTCCGGGACAGAGGTTCACCCCTCCACTTT. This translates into CASSLRDRGSPLHF.

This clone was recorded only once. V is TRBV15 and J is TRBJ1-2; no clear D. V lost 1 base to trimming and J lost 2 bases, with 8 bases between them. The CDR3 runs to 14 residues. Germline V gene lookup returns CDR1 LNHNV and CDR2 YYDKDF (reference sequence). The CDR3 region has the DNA TGTGCCACCAGCAGAGCCCGCGAGAACTATGGCTACACCTTC. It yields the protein CATSRARENYGYTF.

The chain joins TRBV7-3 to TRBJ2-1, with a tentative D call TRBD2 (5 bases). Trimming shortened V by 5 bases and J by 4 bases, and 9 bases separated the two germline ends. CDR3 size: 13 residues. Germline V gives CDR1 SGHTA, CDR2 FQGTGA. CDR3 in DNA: TGTGCCAGCAGCCCGGACTCGTACAATGAGCAGTTCTTC. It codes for CASSPDSYNEQFF.

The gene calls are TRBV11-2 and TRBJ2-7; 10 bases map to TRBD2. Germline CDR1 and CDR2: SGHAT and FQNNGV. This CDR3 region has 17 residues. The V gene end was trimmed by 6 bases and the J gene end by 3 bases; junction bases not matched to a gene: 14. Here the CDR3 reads CASSPDRSGLALYEQYF. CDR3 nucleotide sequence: TGTGCCAGCAGTCCCGACAGGTCGGGACTAGCGCTCTACGAGCAGTACTTC.

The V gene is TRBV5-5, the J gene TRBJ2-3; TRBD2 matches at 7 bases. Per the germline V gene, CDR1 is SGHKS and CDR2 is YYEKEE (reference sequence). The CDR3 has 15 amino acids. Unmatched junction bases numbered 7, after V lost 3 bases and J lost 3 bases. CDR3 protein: CASSWRSSGTDTQYF. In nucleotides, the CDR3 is TGTGCCAGCAGCTGGAGGTCTAGCGGTACAGATACGCAGTATTTT. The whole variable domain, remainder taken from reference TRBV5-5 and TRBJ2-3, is DAGVTQSPTHLIKTRGQQVTLRCSPISGHKSVSWYQQVLGQGPQFIFQYYEKEERGRGNFPDRFSARQFPNYSSELNVNALLLGDSALYLCASSWRSSGTDTQYFGPGTRLTVL.

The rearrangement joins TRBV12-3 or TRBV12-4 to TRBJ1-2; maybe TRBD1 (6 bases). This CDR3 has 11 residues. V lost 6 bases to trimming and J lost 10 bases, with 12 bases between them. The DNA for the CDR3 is TGTGCCAGCAGGATACAGGGAACCTACACCTTC. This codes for CASRIQGTYTF.

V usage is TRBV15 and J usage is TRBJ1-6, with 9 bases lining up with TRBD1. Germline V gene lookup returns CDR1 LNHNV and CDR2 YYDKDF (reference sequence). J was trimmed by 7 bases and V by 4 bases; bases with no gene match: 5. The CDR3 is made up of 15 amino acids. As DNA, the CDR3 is TGTGCCACCAGCATCCAGGACAGGGGAAATTCACCCCTCCACTTT. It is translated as CATSIQDRGNSPLHF. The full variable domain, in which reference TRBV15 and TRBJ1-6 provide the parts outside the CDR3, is DAMVIQNPRYQVTQFGKPVTLSCSQTLNHNVMYWYQQKSSQAPKLLFHYYDKDFNNEADTPDNFQSRRPNTSFCFLDIRSPGLGDTAMYLCATSIQDRGNSPLHFGNGTRLTVT.

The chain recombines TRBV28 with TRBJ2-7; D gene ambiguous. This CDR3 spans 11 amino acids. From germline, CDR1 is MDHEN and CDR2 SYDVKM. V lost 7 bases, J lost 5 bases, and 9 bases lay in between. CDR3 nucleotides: TGTGCCAGCACCGGAGAGGACGAGCAGTACTTC. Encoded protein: CASTGEDEQYF.

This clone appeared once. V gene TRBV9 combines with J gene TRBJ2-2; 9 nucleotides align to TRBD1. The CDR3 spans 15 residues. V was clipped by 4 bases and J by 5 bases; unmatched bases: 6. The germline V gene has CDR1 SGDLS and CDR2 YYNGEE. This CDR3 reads CASSPGTGLTGELFF. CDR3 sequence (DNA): TGTGCCAGCAGCCCCGGGACAGGGTTAACCGGGGAGCTGTTTTTT.

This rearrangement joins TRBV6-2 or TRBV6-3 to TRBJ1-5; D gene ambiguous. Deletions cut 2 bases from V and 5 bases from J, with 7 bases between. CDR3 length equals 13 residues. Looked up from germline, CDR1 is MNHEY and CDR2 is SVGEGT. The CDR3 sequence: CASSYRRDQPQHF. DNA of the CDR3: TGTGCCAGCAGTTACCGGCGGGATCAGCCCCAGCATTTT.

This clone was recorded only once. The CDR3 nucleotides read TGTGCCAGCAGCTTAGTCGGCGGGACTCCCTACGAGCAGTACTTC. It encodes CASSLVGGTPYEQYF. The V call is TRBV11-2, the J call TRBJ2-7, with a weak D call TRBD2 (6 bases). Germline CDR1 and CDR2: SGHAT and FQNNGV. CDR3 size: 15 residues. V gave up 1 base and J gave up 2 bases, with 12 bases separating them.